This TCR beta chain was obtained from a study of cytomegalovirus exposure and HLA in healthy donors. CDR1 is MNHNY, CDR2 SVGAGI, per germline (reference sequence). The CDR3 extends over 14 amino acids. V trimming: 5 bases; J trimming: 9 bases; junction bases outside the gene matches: 10. The PCR had 60 Vbeta and 13 Jbeta primers. Measured with immunoSEQ multiplex PCR; TCRdb has only the in-frame clones, and not every one. The listing records about 96,000 clones. This TCR was recovered from a woman aged 25 to 39 in good health and CMV-seronegative. The specimen sequenced was PBMCs. This chain uses TRBV6-6 with TRBJ2-1, with 7 bases fitting TRBD2. This CDR3 is CASSLGLPVAEQFF. The CDR3 DNA reads TGTGCCAGCAGTCTGGGACTACCCGTTGCTGAGCAGTTCTTC.